A single sample gave rise to the 14 T cell receptor beta chains below, sequenced in a study of early T cells in non-severe SARS-CoV-2 infection (dated by TCRdb to 2020 to 2022). Libraries were built with 5' RACE. The instrument was a NextSeq 500. TCRdb reworked the public reads: Q25 trimming with fastp, MiXCR clone assembly, productive beta chains retained. Each entry merges the rows of one CDR3 protein and shows their most common DNA and genes. This sample lists fewer than 100,000 distinct CDR3 sequences; roughly 13% were detected once. Jointly, the top ten make up under 2.5% of the sample. Sequenced material: whole blood. These receptors were taken from an adult who was a healthcare worker with PCR-confirmed SARS-CoV-2 infection or an uninfected control (not recorded which).

This clonotype was observed many times. The chain employs TRBV20-1 and TRBJ1-4; no clear D. The CDR3 loop spans 14 amino acids. V dropped 0 bases and J dropped 6 bases, with 11 bases sitting between them. CDR1 is DFQATT, CDR2 SNEGSKA, per germline (reference sequence). DNA of the CDR3: TGCAGTGCTAGAGACCCCTACAGCTATGAAAAACTGTTTTTT. This encodes CSARDPYSYEKLFF.

This clonotype came up a few times. The chain recombines TRBV5-8 with TRBJ2-6, with D tentatively TRBD1 (6 bases). Trimming removed 2 bases from V and 2 bases from J, with 11 bases in between. Germline CDR1 is SGHTS and CDR2 is YDEGEE. The CDR3 consists of 16 residues. CDR3 amino acids: CASSLEQGTGANVLTF. The CDR3 DNA is TGTGCCAGCAGCTTAGAACAGGGAACTGGGGCCAACGTCCTGACTTTC.

This clonotype was seen at least ten times. J is TRBJ1-6 and V is TRBV12-3 or TRBV12-4, with D maybe TRBD1 (5 bases). V was shortened by 5 bases and J by 7 bases, with 15 bases between the two germline ends. This CDR3 contains 15 residues. CDR3 in DNA: TGTGCCAGCAGTCCTCGTCCCGGGACGAATTCACCCCTCCACTTT. The encoded protein is CASSPRPGTNSPLHF.

The V and J genes are TRBV29-1 and TRBJ2-3; 9 positions match TRBD2. Germline loops: CDR1 SQVTM, CDR2 ANQGSEA. V shed 5 bases and J 6 bases; nucleotides not matched to a gene: 3. There are 12 residues in the CDR3. CDR3 residues: CSVLRGGDTQYF. The DNA for the CDR3 is TGCAGCGTTTTGCGGGGGGGCGATACGCAGTATTTT.

This clonotype has a handful of counts. DNA of the CDR3: TGCGCCAGCAGCTTAAGAGCGGAGCTCTACAATGAGCAGTTCTTC. It codes for CASSLRAELYNEQFF. The rearrangement joins TRBV5-1 to TRBJ2-1; tentative D call: TRBD2 (5 bases). CDR1 is SGHRS and CDR2 is YFSETQ in the germline V gene. V was cut by 2 bases and J by 3 bases, with 12 bases left in between. This CDR3 has 15 residues.

This clonotype came up a few times. The V call is TRBV3-1, the J call TRBJ2-1, with a weak D call TRBD1 (6 bases). This CDR3 has 14 residues. Trimming stripped 7 bases from V and 1 base from J, with 11 bases between. The germline CDR1 and CDR2 sequences are LGHDT and YNNKEL (reference sequence). CDR3 loop: CASTQGPSYNEQFF. CDR3 nucleotides: TGTGCCAGCACCCAGGGGCCATCCTACAATGAGCAGTTCTTC.

This clonotype has ten or more counts. The chain joins TRBV4-3 to TRBJ1-1; no clear D. Deletions cut 0 bases from V and 11 bases from J, with 19 bases between. Looked up from germline, CDR1 is LGHNA and CDR2 is YSLEER. This CDR3 has 15 residues. DNA of the CDR3: TGCGCCAGCAGCCAAGATTTGGGTCCCCGCATGATGGCTTTCTTT. Its protein is CASSQDLGPRMMAFF.

This clonotype has more than one count but fewer than ten. The chain joins TRBV3-1 to TRBJ1-1; D call uncertain. Trimming cost V 0 bases and J 1 base, with 6 bases left between them. CDR1 and CDR2 from the germline V gene are LGHDT and YNNKEL (reference sequence). The CDR3 totals 14 residues. Here the CDR3 DNA reads TGTGCCAGCAGCCAAGAGCCGGGGAACACTGAAGCTTTCTTT. Translation gives CASSQEPGNTEAFF.

On this clonotype itself: Compared with germline, one end of the junction differs, possibly owing to a read error. This chain links TRBV25-1 with TRBJ2-7; maybe TRBD2 (6 bases). The germline V gene has CDR1 MGHDK and CDR2 SYGVNS. This CDR3 spans 16 amino acids. The CDR3 protein is CASTPRRASDSHEQYF. DNA for the CDR3: TGTGCCAGCACCCCACGGCGGGCTAGCGACTCCCACGAGCAGTACTTC.

The rearrangement joins TRBV9 to TRBJ2-4, with 11 positions matching TRBD2. The CDR3 runs 15 residues. Germline trimming cut 0 bases from V and 11 bases from J; bases unmatched to any gene: 7. The germline V gene encodes CDR1 SGDLS and CDR2 YYNGEE. For the CDR3, the DNA is TGTGCCAGCAGCGTAGCATCTCTAGCGGGGGGACTTCAGTACTTC. Translating it yields CASSVASLAGGLQYF.

This clonotype was detected only a few times. The chain carries TRBV20-1 and TRBJ1-5; D unresolved. The CDR3 is 13 amino acids. Trimming cost V 1 base and J 0 bases, with 4 bases left between them. Germline V lookup: CDR1 DFQATT, CDR2 SNEGSKA (reference sequence). The CDR3 DNA is TGCAGTGCTAGAGTGGGTAGCAATCAGCCCCAGCATTTT. Translated, it gives CSARVGSNQPQHF.

This sequence joins TRBV20-1 and TRBJ2-7; D may be TRBD1 or TRBD2 (5 bases each). Germline V gene data show CDR1 as DFQATT and CDR2 as SNEGSKA (reference sequence). The CDR3 sequence is 16 residues long. V was clipped by 0 bases and J by 0 bases, with 15 bases between them. In nucleotides, the CDR3 is TGCAGTGCTAGAGATGTCCCGGGGCCCCCCTCCTACGAGCAGTACTTC. Translated: CSARDVPGPPSYEQYF.

The chain is built from TRBV5-4 and TRBJ2-3; TRBD1 matches at 7 bases. The junction had 3 bases not matched to a gene; V was cut back by 0 bases and J by 2 bases. CDR3 size: 15 residues. Germline CDR1 SGHNT, CDR2 YYREEE (reference sequence). CDR3 sequence: CASSLEGGDTDTQYF. DNA for the CDR3: TGTGCCAGCAGCTTGGAAGGGGGCGACACAGATACGCAGTATTTT.

This clonotype was seen a handful of times. The V and J genes are TRBV20-1 and TRBJ1-3; D is undetermined. Trimming shortened V by 0 bases and J by 7 bases, and 16 bases separated the two germline ends. This CDR3 has 15 residues. Looked up from germline, CDR1 is DFQATT and CDR2 is SNEGSKA (reference sequence). CDR3 DNA sequence: TGCAGTGCTAGAGATAGGAGGCGCCCCGGGAACACCATATATTTT. As protein: CSARDRRRPGNTIYF.